This T cell receptor (beta chain) was sequenced for a study of radiotherapy plus CTLA-4 blockade in lung cancer. Turning to the study itself: Under 20% of patients responded objectively, and about 30% achieved disease control. Study outcomes and limitations: TCR clones of tumor origin grew in blood after radiotherapy plus ipilimumab.

Profiled with immunoSEQ multiplex PCR; TCRdb holds only in-frame clones, not every one. The sample has about 28,000 clones; less than 80% are singletons. With respect to this clone: What it binds is not known.

Deletions cut 4 bases from V and 3 bases from J, with 15 bases between. This CDR3 is 15 amino acids long. Looked up from germline, CDR1 is MNHNY and CDR2 is SVGAGI (reference sequence). The sequence was obtained from a human donor with non-small cell lung cancer who had stable disease on radiotherapy plus ipilimumab. This sample comprised peripheral blood, obtained from a patient treated with radiotherapy plus ipilimumab. The V call is TRBV6-6, the J call TRBJ1-2, with a tentative D call TRBD1 (5 bases). CDR3: CASSLGTGLDYGYTF. CDR3 coding DNA: TGTGCCAGCAGTTTGGGGACCGGCTTGGACTATGGCTACACCTTC.